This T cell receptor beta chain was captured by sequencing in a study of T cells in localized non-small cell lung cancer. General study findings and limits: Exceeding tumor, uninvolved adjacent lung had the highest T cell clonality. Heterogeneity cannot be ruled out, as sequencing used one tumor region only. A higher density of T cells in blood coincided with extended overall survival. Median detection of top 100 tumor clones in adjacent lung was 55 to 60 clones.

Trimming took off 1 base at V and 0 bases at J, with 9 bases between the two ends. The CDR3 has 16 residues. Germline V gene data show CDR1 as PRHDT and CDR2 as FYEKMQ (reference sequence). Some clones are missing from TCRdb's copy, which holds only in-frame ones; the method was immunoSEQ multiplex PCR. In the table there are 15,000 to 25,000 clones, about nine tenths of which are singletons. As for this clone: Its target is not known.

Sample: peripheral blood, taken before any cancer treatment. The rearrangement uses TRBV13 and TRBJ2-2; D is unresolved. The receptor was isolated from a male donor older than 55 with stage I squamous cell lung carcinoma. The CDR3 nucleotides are TGTGCCAGCAGCTTAGAGGGTGCCTCGAACACCGGGGAGCTGTTTTTT. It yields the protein CASSLEGASNTGELFF.